Following are 26 T cell receptor beta chains from one sample sequenced in a study of blood T cell repertoires in COVID-19. TCRdb keeps only in-frame clones here, not all; method: immunoSEQ multiplex PCR. Of under 250,000 clones listed, approximately 90% are singletons. Specimen: peripheral blood. These TCRs come from a man aged 50 to 59 with COVID-19, enrolled during active disease.

The CDR3 loop reads CASSLGRQTHEQYF. The CDR3 coding sequence is TGTGCCAGCAGCTTGGGAAGACAGACTCACGAGCAGTACTTC. This chain joins TRBV5-4 and TRBJ2-7, with TRBD1 as a possible D gene (5 bases). The CDR3 length is 14 residues. From germline, CDR1 is SGHNT and CDR2 YYREEE (reference sequence). Trimming took 0 bases from V and 5 from J, leaving 12 bases between them.

V and J are TRBV18 and TRBJ1-6; the D is unclear. V lost 4 bases and J lost 5, with 6 bases in between. CDR3 length: 13 amino acids. Germline lookup yields CDR1 KGHSH and CDR2 LQKENI. The CDR3 spells CASSRGDNSPLHF. The CDR3 bases are TGTGCCAGCTCACGGGGAGATAATTCACCCCTCCACTTT.

This clone was observed a handful of times. V is TRBV2 and J is TRBJ1-5; D not certain. Germline CDR1 and CDR2: SNHLY and FYNNEI. The CDR3 totals 14 residues. Trimming cost V 3 bases and J 4 bases, with 10 bases left between them. CDR3 nucleotide sequence: TGTGCCAGCAGTGAGGGGAGTGCGAATCAGCCCCAGCATTTT. This encodes CASSEGSANQPQHF.

The gene calls are TRBV21-1 and TRBJ2-3; TRBD2 is the table's D call, not checked against the DNA. TRBV21-1 is noted as a pseudogene. This CDR3 has 22 residues. The CDR3 region is CASSKAWGGPGVSSSCRDTQYF. In DNA form, the CDR3 reads TGTGCCAGCAGCAAAGCTTGGGGAGGACCGGGGGTGAGCAGTAGTTGTCGGGATACGCAGTATTTT.

This clone occurred once. This chain links TRBV9 with TRBJ1-2, with 9 bases lining up with TRBD1. The CDR3 loop spans 14 amino acids. Germline loops: CDR1 SGDLS, CDR2 YYNGEE. Trimming at V came to 4 bases and at J to 5 bases, leaving 6 bases not matched to a gene. The CDR3 bases are TGTGCCAGCAGCCCCACAGGGGGCCGGTATGGCTACACCTTC. Protein: CASSPTGGRYGYTF. Using reference TRBV9 and TRBJ1-2 for the parts outside the CDR3, the full variable domain is DSGVTQTPKHLITATGQRVTLRCSPRSGDLSVYWYQQSLDQGLQFLIQYYNGEERAKGNILERFSAQQFPDLHSELNLSSLELGDSALYFCASSPTGGRYGYTFGSGTRLTVV.

The V call is TRBV2, the J call TRBJ2-7, with 8 nucleotides matching TRBD1. CDR1 is SNHLY and CDR2 is FYNNEI in the germline V gene. The V gene end was trimmed by 4 bases and the J gene end by 2 bases; junction bases not matched to a gene: 4. This CDR3 is 14 amino acids long. The CDR3, as DNA: TGTGCCAGCAGTGCGGGACAGGTCCCCTACGAGCAGTACTTC. Encoded protein: CASSAGQVPYEQYF.

This chain joins TRBV4-1 and TRBJ1-3; unclear D gene. In germline, CDR1 is MGHRA, CDR2 YSYEKL. The CDR3 extends over 14 amino acids. With 2 bases removed from V and 4 bases from J, the gap between germline ends came to 9 bases. The CDR3 region is CASSQQAGGNTIYF. The CDR3 DNA is TGCGCCAGCAGCCAACAGGCAGGCGGAAACACCATATATTTT.

This chain connects TRBV5-4 to TRBJ2-6; possible D gene TRBD2, 7 bases. The ends were cut back, 3 bases at V and 2 bases at J, with 12 bases in the middle. The CDR3 is 16 residues long. CDR1 SGHNT and CDR2 YYREEE come from the germline V gene (reference sequence). CDR3: CASSSGGPTGANVLTF. The DNA for the CDR3 is TGTGCCAGCAGCTCCGGGGGGCCCACTGGGGCCAACGTCCTGACTTTC.

The V gene is TRBV9, the J gene TRBJ2-2; 8 nucleotides align to TRBD1. This CDR3 spans 16 amino acids. Trimming took 2 bases from V and 4 from J; bases not matched to a gene: 7. Germline V gene lookup returns CDR1 SGDLS and CDR2 YYNGEE. The CDR3: CASSVEPGGPTGELFF. CDR3 DNA sequence: TGTGCCAGCAGCGTGGAGCCAGGGGGCCCCACCGGGGAGCTGTTTTTT.

J is TRBJ2-7 and V is TRBV5-1, with D possibly matching TRBD2 (5 bases). Germline-derived CDR1 and CDR2 are SGHRS and YFSETQ. V lost 0 bases and J lost 5, with 9 bases in between. This CDR3 is 13 amino acids long. CDR3: CASSLVPRDEQYF. As DNA, the CDR3 is TGCGCCAGCAGCTTGGTTCCGAGGGACGAGCAGTACTTC.

The chain links TRBV7-9 to TRBJ1-2; unclear D gene. The CDR3 runs 11 residues. Germline loops: CDR1 SEHNR, CDR2 FQNEAQ (reference sequence). The ends were cut back, 5 bases at V and 6 bases at J, with 7 bases in the middle. CDR3 loop: CASSPGDGYTF. The CDR3 DNA reads TGTGCCAGCAGCCCCGGGGATGGCTACACCTTC.

This clone was recorded only once. This rearrangement joins TRBV7-6 to TRBJ1-5; TRBD1 is a possible D gene (5 bases). The CDR3 runs to 13 residues. The V gene lost 5 bases and the J gene lost 6 bases, with 11 bases spanning the gap. Per the germline V gene, CDR1 is SGHVS and CDR2 is FNYEAQ. The CDR3 is CASSPDRVQPQHF. The CDR3 coding sequence is TGTGCCAGCAGCCCAGACAGAGTTCAGCCCCAGCATTTT.

The V call is TRBV5-1, the J call TRBJ2-5, with 10 positions matching TRBD2. Germline V gene lookup returns CDR1 SGHRS and CDR2 YFSETQ. Trimming cost V 0 bases and J 2 bases; bases outside gene matches: 7. This CDR3 region has 17 residues. The CDR3 is CASSLGGTSDIQETQYF. CDR3 sequence (DNA): TGCGCCAGCAGCTTGGGCGGGACTAGCGACATACAAGAGACCCAGTACTTC. The full variable domain, its missing parts supplied by reference TRBV5-1 and TRBJ2-5, is KAGVTQTPRYLIKTRGQQVTLSCSPISGHRSVSWYQQTPGQGLQFLFEYFSETQRNKGNFPGRFSGRQFSNSRSEMNVSTLELGDSALYLCASSLGGTSDIQETQYFGPGTRLLVL.

This rearrangement joins TRBV6-1 to TRBJ1-2; D uncertain. The germline V and J ends were trimmed by 0 bases and 0 bases, with 11 bases remaining between them. This CDR3 contains 16 residues. Germline-derived CDR1 and CDR2 are MNHNS and SASEGT. The CDR3, as DNA: TGTGCCAGCAGTGAAGCGGACCGACTAGCTAACTATGGCTACACCTTC. Residues: CASSEADRLANYGYTF.

The J gene is TRBJ2-3, the V gene TRBV4-3; weak D call: TRBD2 (7 bases). Germline assignment: CDR1 LGHNA and CDR2 YSLEER. Trimming shortened V by 0 bases and J by 2 bases, and 18 bases separated the two germline ends. This CDR3 contains 18 residues. CDR3 sequence (DNA): TGCGCCAGCAGCCAAGATCAAGAGGCGGGGGCCCCCACAGATACGCAGTATTTT. This codes for CASSQDQEAGAPTDTQYF.

This clone was seen only once. This chain uses TRBV19 with TRBJ1-5; D is ambiguous. The V gene lost 7 bases and the J gene lost 3 bases, with 16 bases spanning the gap. This CDR3 region has 15 residues. The germline V gene encodes CDR1 LNHDA and CDR2 SQIVND (reference sequence). In nucleotides, the CDR3 is TGTGCCAGTACCCCCGGACGAGGGATCAATCAGCCCCAGCATTTT. Its protein product is CASTPGRGINQPQHF.

The CDR3 loop reads CASSPGGGSGELFF. The CDR3 DNA follows: TGTGCCAGCTCACCTGGAGGGGGCAGCGGGGAGCTGTTTTTT. The V and J genes are TRBV18 and TRBJ2-2, with D perhaps TRBD1 (7 bases). Germline CDR1 reads KGHSH; CDR2 reads LQKENI. Trimming left V 3 bases short and J 7 bases short, with 12 bases between. The CDR3 loop spans 14 amino acids.

The CDR3 reads CASSLYPSGPYNEQFF. The CDR3 nucleotides read TGTGCCAGCAGTTTATATCCTAGCGGGCCCTACAATGAGCAGTTCTTC. V is TRBV28 and J is TRBJ2-1; 8 bases fit TRBD2. Germline V lookup: CDR1 MDHEN, CDR2 SYDVKM. This CDR3 has 16 residues. With V trimmed by 1 base and J by 2 bases, 4 bases remained unmatched. The complete variable domain, with remaining parts taken from reference TRBV28 and TRBJ2-1, reads DVKVTQSSRYLVKRTGEKVFLECVQDMDHENMFWYRQDPGLGLRLIYFSYDVKMKEKGDIPEGYSVSREKKERFSLILESASTNQTSMYLCASSLYPSGPYNEQFFGPGTRLTVL.

The chain employs TRBV18 and TRBJ2-2, with a possible D match to TRBD2 (7 bases). The CDR3 runs to 18 residues. V lost 0 bases and J 0 bases, leaving 14 bases between the germline ends. From germline, CDR1 is KGHSH and CDR2 LQKENI. This chain's CDR3 is CASSPPRGGASNTGELFF. The CDR3 nucleotides read TGTGCCAGCTCACCACCGAGGGGGGGAGCCTCGAACACCGGGGAGCTGTTTTTT.

V gene TRBV5-1 combines with J gene TRBJ2-2; TRBD1 aligns across 10 bases. Germline CDR1 and CDR2: SGHRS and YFSETQ. The CDR3 spans 16 residues. With V trimmed by 4 bases and J by 5 bases, 8 bases remained unmatched. CDR3 residues: CASSMTGTGVTGELFF. In DNA form, the CDR3 reads TGCGCCAGCAGCATGACCGGGACAGGGGTAACCGGGGAGCTGTTTTTT.

The chain employs TRBV14 and TRBJ1-5; D gene unclear. The length of the CDR3 is 13 residues. V lost 1 base and J lost 3, with 4 bases in between. The germline V gene encodes CDR1 SGHDN and CDR2 FVKESK. CDR3 sequence: CASSQGLNQPQHF. The DNA of the CDR3 is TGTGCCAGCAGCCAAGGGCTCAATCAGCCCCAGCATTTT.

The chain links TRBV7-3 to TRBJ2-3, with 7 bases fitting TRBD2. Germline trimming cut 0 bases from V and 0 bases from J; bases unmatched to any gene: 9. Per germline, CDR1 SGHTA and CDR2 FQGTGA. The CDR3 sequence is 18 residues long. The CDR3 loop is CASSLTWTSISSTDTQYF. CDR3 in DNA: TGTGCCAGCAGCTTAACCTGGACTAGTATCTCTAGCACAGATACGCAGTATTTT.

V usage is TRBV7-3 and J usage is TRBJ2-1; TRBD2 aligns across 9 bases. The V and J ends lost 5 bases and 5 bases, in that order; junction bases with no gene match: 7. Germline CDR1 is SGHTA and CDR2 is FQGTGA. The CDR3 contains 15 residues. CDR3 DNA: TGTGCCAGCAGCCAGAGCGGGGGGACCGACAATGAGCAGTTCTTC. Its protein is CASSQSGGTDNEQFF.

The V gene is TRBV27, the J gene TRBJ1-2; TRBD1 might be the D (5 bases). The CDR3 is 15 residues long. The ends were cut back, 2 bases at V and 3 bases at J, with 13 bases in the middle. In germline, CDR1 is MNHEY, CDR2 SMNVEV (reference sequence). In DNA form, the CDR3 reads TGTGCCAGCAGTTTAAGGGGCCCTTGGGACTATGGCTACACCTTC. This sequence encodes CASSLRGPWDYGYTF.

This chain uses TRBV3-1 (or the pseudogene TRBV3-2) with TRBJ1-2, with TRBD1 as a possible D gene (6 bases). Trimming cost V 4 bases and J 12 bases, with 21 bases left between them. Germline V gene lookup returns CDR1 LGHDT and CDR2 YNNKEL (reference sequence). This CDR3 has 14 amino acids. This CDR3 reads CASSPDSGWSENTF. The CDR3 DNA reads TGTGCCAGCAGCCCGGACAGCGGATGGAGTGAGAACACCTTC.

This rearrangement joins TRBV27 to TRBJ2-1; 9 nucleotides align to TRBD1. This CDR3 contains 16 residues. Germline lookup yields CDR1 MNHEY and CDR2 SMNVEV (reference sequence). V shed 4 bases, J shed 8 bases, and the junction held 12 bases outside the gene matches. CDR3 amino acids: CASSSDRDRVRDEQFF. CDR3 DNA: TGTGCCAGCAGTTCCGACCGGGACAGGGTGCGGGATGAGCAGTTCTTC.